Below, 20 T cell receptor beta chains from the same sample are listed, as sequenced in a study of vaccination effects on CD4 cells after COVID-19. Sequencing was performed with immunoSEQ multiplex PCR; in TCRdb, only in-frame clones are kept and a portion is missing. The table shows about 46,000 clones, with 74% occurring only once. Their specific antigens are unknown. Scientists isolated CD4+ T cells after an approximately 9-day culture period ended. Sequenced here: CD4+ T cells from PBMCs cultured without peptide, sampled before COVID-19 vaccination. Every receptor here comes from a human donor who had a prior SARS-CoV-2 infection.

This rearrangement joins TRBV18 to TRBJ2-7; tentatively, D is TRBD1 or TRBD2 (5 bases each). Germline V gene lookup returns CDR1 KGHSH and CDR2 LQKENI. The CDR3 contains 11 residues. V was pared by 2 bases and J by 6 bases, with 5 bases between. CDR3 in DNA: TGTGCCAGCTCACCAGGGACCGAGCAGTACTTC. Translated: CASSPGTEQYF.

The genes are TRBV5-8 and TRBJ2-2; 7 bases align to TRBD1. J lost 0 bases, V lost 2 bases, and 4 bases had no gene match. The CDR3 has 16 residues. Germline CDR1 and CDR2: SGHTS and YDEGEE. The CDR3 bases are TGTGCCAGCAGCTTCTACAGGGGCGCGAACACCGGGGAGCTGTTTTTT. This gives the protein CASSFYRGANTGELFF. Looking up the rest from reference TRBV5-8 and TRBJ2-2 gives the full variable domain: EAGVTQSPTHLIKTRGQQATLRCSPISGHTSVYWYQQALGLGLQFLLWYDEGEERNRGNFPPRFSGRQFPNYSSELNVNALELEDSALYLCASSFYRGANTGELFFGEGSRLTVL.

This clone was seen just once. V is TRBV6-2 or TRBV6-3 and J is TRBJ2-7, with a weak D call TRBD2 (6 bases). The V and J ends lost 1 base and 6 bases respectively, with 19 bases between them. The germline V gene has CDR1 MNHEY and CDR2 SVGEGT. The CDR3 covers 16 residues. CDR3 DNA: TGTGCCAGCAGTTACTACCCCGGTAACGGGAGAGGCGAGCAGTACTTC. This codes for CASSYYPGNGRGEQYF.

The rearrangement links TRBV30 to TRBJ1-1; D ambiguous. Trimming cost V 2 bases and J 3 bases, with 10 bases left between them. The CDR3 has 13 residues. Germline V CDR1 and CDR2: GTSNPN, SVGIG (reference sequence). Here the CDR3 DNA reads TGTGCCTGGAGTCATTTCGGATACACTGAAGCTTTCTTT. Translated: CAWSHFGYTEAFF.

This sequence joins TRBV13 and TRBJ2-3; the match to TRBD2 covers 8 bases. Unmatched junction bases numbered 6, after V lost 4 bases and J lost 6 bases. From germline, CDR1 is PRHDT and CDR2 FYEKMQ (reference sequence). This CDR3 contains 14 residues. The CDR3 is CASSSKAGADTQYF. The CDR3 DNA follows: TGTGCCAGCAGCTCAAAAGCGGGAGCGGATACGCAGTATTTT.

The table lists this clone with a few counts. The rearrangement joins TRBV6-5 to TRBJ1-3; D gene uncertain. Between the trimmed V and J ends, which lost 6 bases and 0 bases, there was a span of 6 bases. Germline assignment: CDR1 MNHEY and CDR2 SVGAGI. The CDR3 length is 13 residues. The CDR3 protein is CASRPASGNTIYF. CDR3 coding DNA: TGTGCCAGCAGGCCGGCCTCTGGAAACACCATATATTTT.

The chain employs TRBV28 and TRBJ2-7; D might be TRBD1 or TRBD2, each matching 5 bases. Germline assignment: CDR1 MDHEN and CDR2 SYDVKM. Trimming shortened V by 7 bases and J by 2 bases, and 12 bases separated the two germline ends. CDR3 length: 13 amino acids. CDR3 protein: CASNVWGTYEQYF. Written as DNA, the CDR3 is TGTGCCAGCAACGTTTGGGGGACCTACGAGCAGTACTTC.

This clone was counted once. This chain uses TRBV5-4 with TRBJ2-5; 8 bases agree with TRBD2. V was clipped by 6 bases and J by 5 bases; unmatched bases: 6. This CDR3 comprises 13 residues. Germline V gives CDR1 SGHNT, CDR2 YYREEE (reference sequence). Here the CDR3 reads CASNREGRETQYF. CDR3 nucleotide sequence: TGTGCCAGCAATCGGGAGGGCCGTGAGACCCAGTACTTC.

J is TRBJ2-2 and V is TRBV2; 7 bases fit TRBD2. Germline CDR1 is SNHLY and CDR2 is FYNNEI. The CDR3 runs 15 residues. V lost 4 bases to trimming and J lost 2 bases; unmatched junction nucleotides: 4. DNA of the CDR3: TGTGCCAGCAGTGGCGGGACTACAAACACCGGGGAGCTGTTTTTT. Translation gives CASSGGTTNTGELFF.

The V gene is TRBV20-1, the J gene TRBJ2-1; D call uncertain. V was pared by 5 bases and J by 6 bases, with 5 bases between. Germline CDR1 reads DFQATT; CDR2 reads SNEGSKA (reference sequence). This CDR3 is built from 10 residues. CDR3 sequence (DNA): TGCAGTGCTTTTCTCAATGAGCAGTTCTTC. Translated: CSAFLNEQFF.

The chain links TRBV12-3 or TRBV12-4 to TRBJ2-4; D may match TRBD1 or TRBD2 (5 bases each). The V gene lost 3 bases and the J gene lost 5 bases, with 8 bases spanning the gap. CDR3 length: 13 residues. The CDR3 sequence: CASSFRGQNIQYF. CDR3 coding DNA: TGTGCCAGCAGTTTTCGGGGCCAAAACATTCAGTACTTC.

To note about this clone: This sample also contains other DNA sequences that code for the same CDR3. The rearrangement links TRBV9 to TRBJ2-1, with D perhaps matching TRBD2 (6 bases). The CDR3 contains 15 residues. The V and J ends lost 0 bases and 1 base respectively, with 8 bases between them. CDR1 and CDR2 from the germline V gene are SGDLS and YYNGEE. Here the CDR3 reads CASSVAGDSYNEQFF. CDR3 bases: TGTGCCAGCAGCGTAGCGGGGGATTCCTACAATGAGCAGTTCTTC.

The chain combines TRBV3-1 (or the pseudogene TRBV3-2) with TRBJ2-1, with D possibly matching TRBD1 (5 bases). Germline CDR1 reads LGHDT; CDR2 reads YNNKEL (reference sequence). There are 14 residues in the CDR3. The V gene lost 0 bases and the J gene lost 8 bases, with 11 bases spanning the gap. The CDR3 sequence is CASSQEWQGYEQFF. The CDR3 DNA follows: TGTGCCAGCAGCCAAGAATGGCAGGGCTATGAGCAGTTCTTC.

The chain is built from TRBV20-1 and TRBJ2-2; D remains unclear. The germline CDR1 and CDR2 sequences are DFQATT and SNEGSKA (reference sequence). CDR3 size: 13 residues. The ends were cut back, 3 bases at V and 4 bases at J, with 9 bases in the middle. For the CDR3, the DNA is TGCAGTGCTAGTGGCGGTGGCACCGGGGAGCTGTTTTTT. The encoded protein is CSASGGGTGELFF.

The chain recombines TRBV27 with TRBJ2-7, with unresolved D. CDR3 length: 13 residues. Trimming took 1 base from V and 0 from J, leaving 4 bases between them. CDR1 and CDR2 (germline): MNHEY, SMNVEV (reference sequence). The CDR3 DNA sequence: TGTGCCAGCAGTTTATTTAGCTCCTACGAGCAGTACTTC. It specifies CASSLFSSYEQYF.

The gene calls are TRBV2 and TRBJ2-7; 11 bases agree with TRBD1. This CDR3 is built from 16 residues. After removal of 4 bases from V and 1 base from J, the junction contained 6 bases not matched to a gene. Germline V gene sequence: CDR1 SNHLY, CDR2 FYNNEI. The CDR3 here is CASSVSRDRGSYEQYF. The CDR3 DNA reads TGTGCCAGCAGTGTCTCCCGGGACAGGGGGTCCTACGAGCAGTACTTC.

This chain uses TRBV7-3 with TRBJ2-7, with TRBD1 identical over 7 bases. CDR1 is SGHTA and CDR2 is FQGTGA in the germline V gene. The CDR3 is 14 residues long. With 5 bases clipped from V and 1 base from J, the junction kept 5 bases outside the gene matches. CDR3 in amino acids: CASSRDSQSYEQYF. The DNA of the CDR3 is TGTGCCAGCAGCCGGGACAGCCAATCCTACGAGCAGTACTTC. The complete variable domain, with remaining parts taken from reference TRBV7-3 and TRBJ2-7, reads GAGVSQTPSNKVTEKGKYVELRCDPISGHTALYWYRQSLGQGPEFLIYFQGTGAADDSGLPNDRFFAVRPEGSVSTLKIQRTERGDSAVYLCASSRDSQSYEQYFGPGTRLTVT.

The V call is TRBV4-1, the J call TRBJ1-1; D might be TRBD1 (5 bases). The germline gives CDR1 MGHRA, CDR2 YSYEKL. V lost 6 bases, J lost 1 base, and 15 bases lay in between. This CDR3 spans 15 amino acids. The CDR3 sequence is CASRGMGGGNTEAFF. The DNA of the CDR3 is TGCGCCAGCAGAGGGATGGGGGGAGGGAACACTGAAGCTTTCTTT.

Notes on this clone: This CDR3 is also generated by other DNA sequences in the sample. The V call is TRBV6-1, the J call TRBJ1-4; unclear D gene. In germline, CDR1 is MNHNS, CDR2 SASEGT. The CDR3 runs 14 residues. V lost 1 base and J 5 bases, leaving 8 bases between the germline ends. In DNA, the CDR3 is TGTGCCAGCAGTGAAGGGGGAGGGAATGAAAAACTGTTTTTT. Translation gives CASSEGGGNEKLFF.

The rearrangement joins TRBV6-5 to TRBJ1-1; the match to TRBD1 covers 9 bases. Per the germline V gene, CDR1 is MNHEY and CDR2 is SVGAGI. V was clipped by 8 bases and J by 5 bases; unmatched bases: 3. This CDR3 has 12 residues. The CDR3 spells CASGTGSTEAFF. The DNA of the CDR3 is TGTGCCAGCGGGACAGGGTCGACTGAAGCTTTCTTT.